This TCR beta chain was observed in a study of vaccination effects on CD4 cells after COVID-19. Study context: A couple of convalescent pre-vaccine samples were taken 142 and 148 days post-diagnosis. Study outcomes and limitations: In the late period after vaccination, infection- and vaccine-induced clones contracted markedly.

Ahead of sequencing, the ViraFEST assay grew antigen-specific CD4+ T cells using viral peptide pools. Cells that had been cultured for 10 days were the source of isolated CD4+ T cells. This individual tested PCR-positive for SARS-CoV-2 infection between March and December 2020. PBMC were cultured at a few million per well with about 10 IU/ml IL-2 and around 10 ug/ml peptides. The method was immunoSEQ multiplex PCR; TCRdb's version includes in-frame clones alone and lacks a portion of them. Of about 19,000 clones in the sample, roughly four fifths were seen once. Per germline, CDR1 MNHEY and CDR2 SVGEGT. The CDR3 loop spans 16 amino acids. The V and J ends lost 5 bases and 4 bases respectively, with 18 bases between them. By its share, this clone is medium-sized. Antigen: not known.

Sequences were derived from CD4+ T cells from PBMCs cultured with SARS-CoV-2 spike peptides, sampled before COVID-19 vaccination. The chain combines TRBV6-2 or TRBV6-3 with TRBJ2-1; D is ambiguous. This TCR derives from a human donor who had a prior SARS-CoV-2 infection. The CDR3 here is CASSLPGRLDYNEQFF. CDR3 nucleotide sequence: TGTGCCAGCAGTCTACCCGGCAGACTGGATTACAATGAGCAGTTCTTC.